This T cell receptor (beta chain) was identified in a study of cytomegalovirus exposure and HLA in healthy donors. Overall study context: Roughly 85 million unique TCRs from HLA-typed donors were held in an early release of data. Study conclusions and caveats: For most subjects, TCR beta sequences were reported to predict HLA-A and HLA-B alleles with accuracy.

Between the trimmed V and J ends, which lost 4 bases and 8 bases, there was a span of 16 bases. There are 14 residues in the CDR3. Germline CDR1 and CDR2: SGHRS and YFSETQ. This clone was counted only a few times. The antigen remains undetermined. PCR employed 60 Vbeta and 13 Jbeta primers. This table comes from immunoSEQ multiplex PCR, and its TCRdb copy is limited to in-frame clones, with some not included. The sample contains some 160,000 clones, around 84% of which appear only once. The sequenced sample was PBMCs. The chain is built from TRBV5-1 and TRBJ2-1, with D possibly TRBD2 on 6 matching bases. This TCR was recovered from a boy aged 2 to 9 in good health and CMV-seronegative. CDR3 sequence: CASSRSGGEDEQFF. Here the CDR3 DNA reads TGCGCCAGCAGCAGATCCGGGGGAGAGGATGAGCAGTTCTTC. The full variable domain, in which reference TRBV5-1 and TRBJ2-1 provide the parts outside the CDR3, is KAGVTQTPRYLIKTRGQQVTLSCSPISGHRSVSWYQQTPGQGLQFLFEYFSETQRNKGNFPGRFSGRQFSNSRSEMNVSTLELGDSALYLCASSRSGGEDEQFFGPGTRLTVL.